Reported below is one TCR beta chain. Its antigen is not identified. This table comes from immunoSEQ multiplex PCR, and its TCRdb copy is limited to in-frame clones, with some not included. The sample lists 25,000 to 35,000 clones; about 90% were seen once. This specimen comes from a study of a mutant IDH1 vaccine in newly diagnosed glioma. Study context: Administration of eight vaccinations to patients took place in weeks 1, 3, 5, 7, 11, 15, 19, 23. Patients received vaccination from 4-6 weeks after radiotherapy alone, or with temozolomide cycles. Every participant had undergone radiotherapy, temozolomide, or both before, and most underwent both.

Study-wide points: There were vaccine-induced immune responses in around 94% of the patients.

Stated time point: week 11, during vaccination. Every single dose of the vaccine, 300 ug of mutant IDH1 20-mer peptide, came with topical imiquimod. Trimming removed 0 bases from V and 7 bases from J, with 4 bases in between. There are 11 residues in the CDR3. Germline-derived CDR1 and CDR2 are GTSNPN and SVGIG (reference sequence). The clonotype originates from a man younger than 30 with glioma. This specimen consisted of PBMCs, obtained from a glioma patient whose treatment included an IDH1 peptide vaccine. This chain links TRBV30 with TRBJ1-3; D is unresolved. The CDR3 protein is CAWSVPNTIYF. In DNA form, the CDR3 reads TGTGCCTGGAGTGTACCCAACACCATATATTTT.